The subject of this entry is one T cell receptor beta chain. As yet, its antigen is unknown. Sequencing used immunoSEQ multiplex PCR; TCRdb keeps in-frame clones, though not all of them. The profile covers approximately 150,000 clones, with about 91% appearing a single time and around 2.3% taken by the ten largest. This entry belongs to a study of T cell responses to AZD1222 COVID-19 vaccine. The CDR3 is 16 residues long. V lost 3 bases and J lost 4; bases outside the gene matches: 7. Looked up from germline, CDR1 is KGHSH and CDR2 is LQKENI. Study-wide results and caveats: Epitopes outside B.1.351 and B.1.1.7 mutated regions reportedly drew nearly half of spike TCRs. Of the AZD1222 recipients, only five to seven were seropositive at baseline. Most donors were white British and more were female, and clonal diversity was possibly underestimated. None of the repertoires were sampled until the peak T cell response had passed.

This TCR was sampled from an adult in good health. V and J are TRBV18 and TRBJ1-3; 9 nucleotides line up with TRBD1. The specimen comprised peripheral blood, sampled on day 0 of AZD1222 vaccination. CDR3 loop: CASSPEQGAIGNTIYF. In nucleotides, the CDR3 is TGTGCCAGCTCACCGGAACAGGGGGCGATCGGAAACACCATATATTTT.